Listed below are T cell receptor beta chains from one sample, sequenced in a study of cytomegalovirus exposure and HLA in healthy donors. The protocol was immunoSEQ multiplex PCR, while the TCRdb copy is restricted to in-frame clones and leaves out a portion. There are 110,000 or so clones in the sample; about 88% occur only once, and 4% to 5.5% lies in the top ten. Sequenced input: PBMCs. The source is a man aged 18 to 30 in good health and CMV-seropositive. CDR3s include the opening cysteine and the closing phenylalanine or tryptophan. A D gene is named only where the DNA matches it firmly. Where a row states a size, it is once, few, many or the class of an expanded clone; other rows omit it.

J,V,size,D,DNA,CDR3
TRBJ2-1,TRBV4-2,NA,NA,TGTGCCAGCAGCCAAGCGGGGGAAACTCGTAATGAGCAGTTCTTC,CASSQAGETRNEQFF
TRBJ1-4,TRBV30,NA,NA,TGTGCCTGGAGTGGACAGATAAATGAAAAACTGTTTTTT,CAWSGQINEKLFF
TRBJ1-2,TRBV5-8,NA,TRBD1,TGTGCCAGCCGGGACAGGGGGCCGGAGGGCTACACCTTC,CASRDRGPEGYTF
TRBJ2-3,TRBV29-1,NA,NA,TGCAGCGGCCTGCTCGAGGCGACAGATACGCAGTATTTT,CSGLLEATDTQYF
TRBJ2-7,TRBV15,few,NA,TGTGCCACCAGCAATGGAGAATTCGAGCAGTACTTC,CATSNGEFEQYF
TRBJ1-1,TRBV7-9,NA,NA,TGTGCCAGCAGGAGCTACAGGGACAAAACTGAAGCTTTCTTT,CASRSYRDKTEAFF
TRBJ2-3,TRBV23-1,NA,TRBD2,TGCGCCCGCAGCCGGGGGGGGGCTCGGCAGTATTTT,CARSRGGARQYF
TRBJ2-7,TRBV10-3,NA,NA,TGTGCCATCAGTGAGTACGAGGGAGATCGAGGGAAGGAGTACGAGCAGTACTTC,CAISEYEGDRGKEYEQYF
TRBJ1-4,TRBV7-9,NA,TRBD1,TGTGCCAGCAGCTTAGCCGTCAGGGGGACCTCTGATGAAAAACTGTTTTTT,CASSLAVRGTSDEKLFF
TRBJ1-4,TRBV19,NA,TRBD1,TGTGCCACGGGACAGGGGCGATCAAATGAAAAACTGTTTTTT,CATGQGRSNEKLFF
TRBJ1-3,TRBV27,NA,NA,TGTGCCAGCAGCCGAAGGGGGGGACTGGTCTCTGGAAACACCATATATTTT,CASSRRGGLVSGNTIYF
TRBJ1-1,TRBV5-1,NA,NA,TGCGCCAGCAGCTTGGCACCCACAGGGAACACTGAAGCTTTCTTT,CASSLAPTGNTEAFF
TRBJ2-5,TRBV10-3,NA,NA,TGTGCCATCGCTAAAGGCGGGGAGACCCAGTACTTC,CAIAKGGETQYF
TRBJ1-1,TRBV4-1,NA,NA,TGCGCCAGCAGCCAAGGTAAGAACACTGAAGCTTTCTTT,CASSQGKNTEAFF
TRBJ1-4,TRBV6-1,NA,TRBD1,TGTGCCAGCCGACGGGACAGGGATAGTGAAAAACTGTTTTTT,CASRRDRDSEKLFF
TRBJ2-5,TRBV5-1,NA,NA,TGCGCCAGCAGCTCACCTCAGGAAGGGGTTGGGGAGACCCAGTACTTC,CASSSPQEGVGETQYF
TRBJ1-6,TRBV11-3,NA,NA,TGTGCCAGCAGCTCCACGGGTTATTCACCCCTCCACTTT,CASSSTGYSPLHF
TRBJ2-7,TRBV6-1,NA,TRBD1,TGTGCCATCAAAGGACAGGGGGGGCACGAGCAGTACTTC,CAIKGQGGHEQYF
TRBJ2-3,TRBV13,NA,NA,TGTGCCAGCAGCTCACGTGGGGGCGGCCTTAATACGCAGTATTTT,CASSSRGGGLNTQYF
TRBJ1-2,TRBV16,once,TRBD1,TGTGCCAGCAGCCAAACGGGACAGACCTATGGCTACACCTTC,CASSQTGQTYGYTF
TRBJ2-7,TRBV7-2,NA,NA,TGTGCCAGCAGCTTAGCCTACTACGAGCAGTACTTC,CASSLAYYEQYF
TRBJ2-2,TRBV5-8,NA,NA,TGTGCCAGCAGCGGGGGAGCGGGTATTATTAACACCGGGGAGCTGTTTTTT,CASSGGAGIINTGELFF
TRBJ2-1,TRBV11-2,few,TRBD2,TGTGCCAGCATCCGTCTTACTAGCGGGCGTTACAATGAGCAGTTCTTC,CASIRLTSGRYNEQFF
TRBJ1-1,TRBV5-1,NA,NA,TGCGCCAGCAGCTCCAAAACTCCAGGGGAAGGAGAGGCTTTCTTT,CASSSKTPGEGEAFF
TRBJ2-2,TRBV4-3,NA,NA,TGCGCCAGCAGCCAAGACAGAAGAAGGAACACCGGGGAGCTGTTTTTT,CASSQDRRRNTGELFF
TRBJ1-5,TRBV27,NA,NA,TGTGCCAGCAGTATCATGGGCCTCAATCAGCCCCAGCATTTT,CASSIMGLNQPQHF
TRBJ2-2,TRBV12-5,NA,NA,TGTGCTAGTGGTTTGTCAACTAGCTATAACACCGGGGAGCTGTTTTTT,CASGLSTSYNTGELFF
TRBJ1-1,TRBV10-3,NA,NA,TGTGCCATCAGTGCGGACAGTCAGAGAGAAGCTTTCTTT,CAISADSQREAFF
TRBJ1-1,TRBV5-1,NA,TRBD1,TGCGCCAGCAGCCAACTTCCCGGACAGGGGGGATACACTGAAGCTTTCTTT,CASSQLPGQGGYTEAFF
TRBJ1-1,TRBV6-5,NA,NA,TGTGCCAGCAGTTGGAGCGAACCGATAGTATTCACTGAAGCTTTCTTT,CASSWSEPIVFTEAFF
TRBJ1-2,TRBV4-1,NA,NA,TGCGCCAGCAGCCAAGAGGTGCAAGCCTATGGCTACACCTTC,CASSQEVQAYGYTF
TRBJ2-7,TRBV9,once,TRBD1,TGTGCCAGCAGCGGAACCGGGACAGAGACGTACGAGCAGTACTTC,CASSGTGTETYEQYF
TRBJ1-1,TRBV18,NA,TRBD1,TGTGCCAGCTCACCACGGGTCAGGGGGATGAACACTGAAGCTTTCTTT,CASSPRVRGMNTEAFF
TRBJ2-2,TRBV6-1,NA,TRBD1,TGTGCCAGCAGCGGACAGGGAAGTACCGGGGAGCTGTTTTTT,CASSGQGSTGELFF
TRBJ2-1,TRBV5-1,NA,NA,TGCGCCAGCAGCTTGGGAGGGGCGGGGAATGAGCAGTTCTTC,CASSLGGAGNEQFF